The source of this T cell receptor beta chain is a study of CD8 T cells in Susac syndrome. About the research overall: Treatment at blood withdrawal was none, corticosteroids, or intravenous immunoglobulin alone in Susac syndrome patients. Notes on the study in general: CD8+ clonal expansion in Susac peaked in TEMRA cells and active patients.

The CDR3 contains 14 residues. V was pared by 4 bases and J by 1 base, with 10 bases between. CDR1 and CDR2 (germline): LGHDT, YNNKEL (reference sequence). Sequencing of TCR beta was undertaken in CD8+ and CD4+ T cells derived from blood. A note on this clonotype: The antigen remains unidentified.

The RNA, about 0.45 to 1 ug, was put through reverse transcription using random hexamers. Amplification of TCR beta CDR3 was carried out by immunoSEQ multiplex PCR, which covered 54 Vbeta and 13 Jbeta segments. A single record per CDR3 protein comes from TCRdb applying MiXCR to the immunoSEQ multiplex PCR reads. The table includes over 100,000 distinct CDR3 sequences, around 94% detected once. The source is a human donor with Susac syndrome. The sequenced material came from CD8+ T cells from PBMCs. The rearrangement uses TRBV3-1 and TRBJ1-1; D uncertain. This chain's CDR3 is CASSPSGPNTEAFF. CDR3 DNA: TGTGCCAGCAGCCCCTCCGGGCCGAACACTGAAGCTTTCTTT.